The 19 T cell receptor beta chains reported below all come from one sample, sequenced in a study of blood T cell repertoires in COVID-19. Data came from immunoSEQ multiplex PCR; TCRdb stores just in-frame clones and leaves some out. The profile covers about 160,000 clones, with about three quarters appearing a single time and around 8.1% taken by the ten largest. Sequences were obtained from peripheral blood. The receptor source for this set is a man aged 55 to 70 with acute or convalescent COVID-19.

In its sample, this clone was seen many times. The rearrangement uses TRBV4-1 and TRBJ1-1; no definite D call. Germline values: CDR1 MGHRA, CDR2 YSYEKL. The V end lost 4 bases, the J end lost 4 bases, and 13 bases lay between the germline ends. The CDR3 loop spans 14 amino acids. The CDR3 protein is CASSPLSAGTEAFF. CDR3 nucleotides: TGCGCCAGCAGCCCCCTTTCGGCGGGCACTGAAGCTTTCTTT.

The rearrangement links TRBV5-4 to TRBJ1-4, with a tentative D call TRBD1 (5 bases). The germline V gene has CDR1 SGHNT and CDR2 YYREEE (reference sequence). CDR3 size: 13 residues. V was cut by 0 bases and J by 8 bases, with 8 bases left in between. The CDR3 sequence is CASSLAGDEKLFF. In DNA form, the CDR3 reads TGTGCCAGCAGCTTGGCGGGGGACGAAAAACTGTTTTTT.

The chain has TRBV2 and TRBJ2-7; 9 bases are shared with TRBD1. The V segment lost 7 bases and the J segment 3 bases; nucleotides outside the gene matches: 13. The germline gives CDR1 SNHLY, CDR2 FYNNEI. This CDR3 spans 16 amino acids. The chain's CDR3 is CASNLNTGGVGYEQYF. DNA of the CDR3: TGTGCCAGCAATTTAAATACAGGGGGCGTTGGCTACGAGCAGTACTTC.

The chain joins TRBV4-3 to TRBJ2-7, with TRBD1 matching 8 bases. With V trimmed by 2 bases and J by 5 bases, 8 bases remained unmatched. Germline assignment: CDR1 LGHNA and CDR2 YSLEER. The CDR3 covers 15 residues. The CDR3 bases are TGCGCCAGCAGCCAATCACACAGGGGGTTCGACGAGCAGTACTTC. Amino acids: CASSQSHRGFDEQYF.

This chain joins TRBV19 and TRBJ1-1; 9 bases match TRBD1. J gave up 1 base and V 1 base, and 7 bases lay outside the gene matches. In germline, CDR1 is LNHDA, CDR2 SQIVND (reference sequence). The CDR3 length is 17 residues. The CDR3 here is CASSIVNRGRRNTEAFF. The CDR3 nucleotides are TGTGCCAGTAGTATAGTAAACAGGGGGCGCCGGAACACTGAAGCTTTCTTT.

J is TRBJ1-4 and V is TRBV5-4; D is unresolved. CDR1 and CDR2 from the germline V gene are SGHNT and YYREEE (reference sequence). This CDR3 is 15 amino acids long. Trimming pared 0 bases from V and 8 bases from J, leaving 14 bases between. CDR3 loop: CASSLAGVGGEKLFF. CDR3 in DNA: TGTGCCAGCAGCTTGGCCGGGGTGGGTGGGGAAAAACTGTTTTTT.

To note about this clone: One end of the junction does not line up with germline, which may come from a read error. The chain carries TRBV6-1 and TRBJ1-2, with D maybe TRBD1 (6 bases). The germline CDR1 and CDR2 sequences are MNHNS and SASEGT. The CDR3 loop spans 15 amino acids. DNA for the CDR3: TGTGCCAGCAGTGAACCACGAGCAGGGGTCTATAGCTACACCTTC. Its protein is CASSEPRAGVYSYTF.

J is TRBJ1-3 and V is TRBV7-9; 9 bases agree with TRBD1. In germline, CDR1 is SEHNR, CDR2 FQNEAQ (reference sequence). The J segment lost 0 bases and the V segment lost 4 bases, leaving 13 bases of the junction unmatched. The CDR3 runs to 19 residues. The CDR3 is CASSSTRDRDYYSGNTIYF. The CDR3 bases are TGTGCCAGCAGCTCGACTAGGGACAGGGATTATTACTCTGGAAACACCATATATTTT.

The V and J genes are TRBV12-5 and TRBJ2-5, with D possibly being TRBD2 (6 bases). Between the trimmed V and J ends, which lost 0 bases and 3 bases, there was a span of 14 bases. The CDR3 consists of 16 residues. Germline loops: CDR1 LGHNT, CDR2 FRNRAP. CDR3 region: CASGLVRSTREETQYF. CDR3 nucleotide sequence: TGTGCTAGTGGTTTGGTACGGTCGACTAGGGAAGAGACCCAGTACTTC.

Concerning this clone itself: The same CDR3 arises from other DNA sequences in this sample as well. The J gene is TRBJ2-1, the V gene TRBV24-1; 13 bases map to TRBD2. The CDR3 spans 16 residues. CDR1 and CDR2 (germline): KGHDR, SFDVKD. The junction had 3 bases not matched to a gene; V was cut back by 4 bases and J by 4 bases. The DNA for the CDR3 is TGTGCCACCAGTGACTTACTAGCGGGGGGGTACAATGAGCAGTTCTTC. This codes for CATSDLLAGGYNEQFF.

The rearrangement links TRBV7-3 to TRBJ1-2; 12 bases fit TRBD1. Trimming took 8 bases from V and 6 from J; bases not matched to a gene: 7. CDR1 and CDR2 (germline): SGHTA, FQGTGA. The CDR3 has 14 amino acids. The CDR3 nucleotides are TGTGCCAGCGCTTATGGGACAGGGGGCGATGGCTACACCTTC. Translated, it gives CASAYGTGGDGYTF.

This chain joins TRBV30 and TRBJ2-3, with D maybe TRBD1 (5 bases). V lost 0 bases, J lost 0 bases, and 10 bases lay in between. Germline CDR1 GTSNPN, CDR2 SVGIG (reference sequence). This CDR3 is 15 amino acids long. CDR3 DNA: TGTGCCTGGAGTGTACAAGGGGATAGCACAGATACGCAGTATTTT. Translation gives CAWSVQGDSTDTQYF.

This clone was observed a handful of times. This rearrangement joins TRBV30 to TRBJ1-6; 7 nucleotides match TRBD1. This CDR3 contains 14 residues. CDR1 and CDR2 from the germline V gene are GTSNPN and SVGIG (reference sequence). Trimming removed 0 bases from V and 7 bases from J; junction bases left unmatched: 3. The CDR3 DNA is TGTGCCTGGAGTGTACAAGGGGGCAATTCACCCCTCCACTTT. Its translation: CAWSVQGGNSPLHF.

Comments on this clone: Other DNA sequences of this sample code for an identical CDR3. This chain joins TRBV6-5 and TRBJ1-6; D may be TRBD1 (5 bases). Germline V lookup: CDR1 MNHEY, CDR2 SVGAGI. The CDR3 sequence is 13 residues long. The V end was cut by 6 bases, the J end by 9 bases, with 12 bases between. This chain's CDR3 is CASRRDSGSPLHF. In DNA, the CDR3 is TGTGCCAGCAGAAGGGACTCTGGTTCACCCCTCCACTTT.

The chain is built from TRBV2 and TRBJ1-4, with 8 nucleotides matching TRBD1. Germline V lookup: CDR1 SNHLY, CDR2 FYNNEI. After removal of 7 bases from V and 4 bases from J, the junction contained 5 bases not matched to a gene. The CDR3 sequence is 14 residues long. Written as DNA, the CDR3 is TGTGCCAGCATGGGACAGGCTCTTAATGAAAAACTGTTTTTT. Translation gives CASMGQALNEKLFF.

This clone turned up a few times. The chain couples TRBV4-1 to TRBJ1-1; the D is unclear. In germline, CDR1 is MGHRA, CDR2 YSYEKL. V lost 4 bases, J lost 4 bases, and 7 bases lay in between. This CDR3 is 12 amino acids long. The CDR3 sequence: CASSLRGTEAFF. The CDR3 region has the DNA TGCGCCAGCAGCCTCCGGGGCACTGAAGCTTTCTTT.

In regard to this clone: Mismatch with germline at one junction end may stem from a read error. V usage is TRBV7-7 and J usage is TRBJ2-6; 9 bases map to TRBD1. Per the germline V gene, CDR1 is SSHAT and CDR2 is FNYEAQ (reference sequence). The CDR3 runs 16 residues. The CDR3 protein is CASSPRTGAGANVLTF. In nucleotides, the CDR3 is TGTGCTAGCAGCCCAAGGACAGGGGCTGGGGCCAACGTCCTGACTTTC.

The chain couples TRBV2 to TRBJ1-4; D is uncertain. CDR1 SNHLY and CDR2 FYNNEI come from the germline V gene. The length of the CDR3 is 13 residues. The germline V and J ends were trimmed by 4 bases and 8 bases, with 11 bases remaining between them. Here the CDR3 DNA reads TGTGCCAGCAGTGGGACTCCACTCGAAAAACTGTTTTTT. Translation: CASSGTPLEKLFF.

This clone has a handful of counts. The V and J genes are TRBV5-1 and TRBJ2-2, with 11 bases matching TRBD1. The CDR3 loop spans 18 amino acids. Germline lookup yields CDR1 SGHRS and CDR2 YFSETQ. V gave up 3 bases and J gave up 3 bases; unmatched junction bases: 10. The CDR3 nucleotides read TGCGCCAGCAGCTGGACTGGACAGGGGGCGCGGGACACCGGGGAGCTGTTTTTT. This translates into CASSWTGQGARDTGELFF.